This T cell receptor beta chain was captured by sequencing in a study of T cell responses to AZD1222 COVID-19 vaccine. Using immunoSEQ multiplex PCR, the repertoire was profiled, and TCRdb retains in-frame clones only, with some absent. The profile shows around 86,000 clones, 90% of them singletons. The V and J ends lost 3 bases and 8 bases respectively, with 13 bases between them. The CDR3 contains 13 residues. The clonotype originates from an adult in good health. Sequencing used peripheral blood, obtained on day 0 of AZD1222 vaccination. The rearrangement links TRBV12-3 or TRBV12-4 to TRBJ1-2; D remains ambiguous. The CDR3 spells CASSLTRPTGYTF. The CDR3, as DNA: TGTGCCAGCAGTTTGACGAGGCCCACCGGCTACACCTTC.